Below, 6 T cell receptor beta chains from the same sample are listed, as sequenced in a study of blood T cell repertoires in COVID-19. Using immunoSEQ multiplex PCR, the repertoire was profiled, and TCRdb retains in-frame clones only, with some absent. The sample lists approximately 150,000 clones; around 84% were seen once. The sequencing sample was made of peripheral blood. All receptors come from a woman aged 55-70 years with acute or convalescent COVID-19.

The CDR3 sequence is CASSVSRDTDTQYF. The CDR3 bases are TGTGCCAGCAGCGTTAGCCGGGACACAGATACGCAGTATTTT. V is TRBV9 and J is TRBJ2-3; the D gene is possibly TRBD2 (5 bases). Germline assignment: CDR1 SGDLS and CDR2 YYNGEE. The CDR3 is 14 residues long. V was cut by 2 bases and J by 2 bases, with 9 bases left in between.

This sequence joins TRBV5-6 and TRBJ2-7; D might be TRBD1 (6 bases). Trimming took off 0 bases at V and 2 bases at J, with 15 bases between the two ends. The CDR3 totals 16 residues. Germline V gives CDR1 SGHDT, CDR2 YYEEEE. The CDR3 coding sequence is TGTGCCAGCAGCTTGGCTTGGGGGCGCGGACCCTACGAGCAGTACTTC. Translation: CASSLAWGRGPYEQYF.

This clone appeared many times. This chain uses TRBV5-1 with TRBJ1-2; D is perhaps TRBD1 (5 bases). Germline V gene sequence: CDR1 SGHRS, CDR2 YFSETQ. The CDR3 is 14 amino acids. Trimming removed 0 bases from V and 6 bases from J, with 12 bases in between. The CDR3 reads CASSLAMGEDGYTF. The CDR3 DNA follows: TGCGCCAGCAGCTTGGCCATGGGGGAGGATGGCTACACCTTC.

This chain links TRBV27 with TRBJ1-5, with D possibly matching TRBD1 (5 bases). V dropped 4 bases and J dropped 8 bases, with 18 bases sitting between them. This CDR3 spans 15 amino acids. Germline assignment: CDR1 MNHEY and CDR2 SMNVEV (reference sequence). CDR3 region: CASSSEQVVGKPQHF. The CDR3 DNA sequence: TGTGCCAGCAGTTCAGAACAGGTGGTTGGGAAGCCCCAGCATTTT.

The gene calls are TRBV25-1 and TRBJ1-6, with D maybe TRBD1 (5 bases). The CDR3 is 17 residues long. Trimming pared 2 bases from V and 1 base from J, leaving 12 bases between. Germline V gene lookup returns CDR1 MGHDK and CDR2 SYGVNS. As DNA, the CDR3 is TGTGCCAGCAGTGAAACCCGCCGGGGGTCCTATAATTCACCCCTCCACTTT. Amino acid sequence: CASSETRRGSYNSPLHF.

V is TRBV16 and J is TRBJ1-5; 7 positions agree with TRBD1. The CDR3 has 15 amino acids. After removal of 4 bases from V and 1 base from J, the junction contained 4 bases not matched to a gene. Germline V CDR1 and CDR2: KGHSY, FQNENV. In DNA, the CDR3 is TGTGCCAGCAGCCGACAGGGTCGGAGCAATCAGCCCCAGCATTTT. Protein sequence: CASSRQGRSNQPQHF.